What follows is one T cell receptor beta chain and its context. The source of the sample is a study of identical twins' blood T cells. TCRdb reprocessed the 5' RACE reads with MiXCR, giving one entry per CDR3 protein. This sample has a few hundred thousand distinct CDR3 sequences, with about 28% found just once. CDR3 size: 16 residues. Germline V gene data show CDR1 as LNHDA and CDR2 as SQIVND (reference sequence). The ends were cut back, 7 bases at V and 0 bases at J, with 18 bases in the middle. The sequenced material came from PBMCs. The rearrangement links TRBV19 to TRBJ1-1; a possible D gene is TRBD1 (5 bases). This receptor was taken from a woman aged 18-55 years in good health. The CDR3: CASTILGHNLNTEAFF. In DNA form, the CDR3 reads TGTGCCAGTACCATCCTTGGACACAATCTGAACACTGAAGCTTTCTTT.